The next 27 T cell receptor beta chains were all read from a single sample in a study of blood T cell repertoires in COVID-19. This table comes from immunoSEQ multiplex PCR, and its TCRdb copy is limited to in-frame clones, with some not included. The sample includes under 200,000 clones, more than 70% of them seen just once. The source material was peripheral blood. These receptor sequences come from a woman between 65 and 79 years old who had recovered from COVID-19.

The chain is built from TRBV7-9 and TRBJ2-3, with TRBD2 identical over 9 bases. Germline V CDR1 and CDR2: SEHNR, FQNEAQ (reference sequence). The CDR3 has 17 amino acids. Unmatched junction bases numbered 11, after V lost 5 bases and J lost 2 bases. The CDR3 sequence is CASSQGGSGGYTDTQYF. DNA of the CDR3: TGTGCCAGCAGCCAAGGGGGAAGCGGGGGGTACACAGATACGCAGTATTTT.

Worth noting for this clone: One junction end does not reproduce the germline sequence, and a read error may be involved. J is TRBJ2-3 and V is TRBV5-1; the D gene is possibly TRBD2 (5 bases). Germline V gene data show CDR1 as SGHRS and CDR2 as YFSETQ. There are 14 residues in the CDR3. CDR3 DNA: TGCGCCAGCAGCTTGGTTCCTAGCAGAGATACGCAGTATTTT. Its protein is CASSLVPSRDTQYF.

This chain uses TRBV7-9 with TRBJ2-1; 7 bases agree with TRBD2. V lost 1 base and J lost 9; bases outside the gene matches: 15. The CDR3 length is 17 residues. Germline CDR1 and CDR2: SEHNR and FQNEAQ (reference sequence). CDR3 bases: TGTGCCAGCAGCTTAGTCCTAGTAACTAGCGTCTCCGGTGAGCAGTTCTTC. It specifies CASSLVLVTSVSGEQFF.

This chain links TRBV7-3 with TRBJ2-1; D not certain. The V and J ends lost 3 bases and 0 bases respectively, with 9 bases between them. The CDR3 consists of 15 residues. Looked up from germline, CDR1 is SGHTA and CDR2 is FQGTGA. CDR3 residues: CASSLASSSYNEQFF. CDR3 nucleotide sequence: TGTGCCAGCAGCTTGGCATCCAGCTCCTACAATGAGCAGTTCTTC.

The V gene is TRBV19, the J gene TRBJ1-2, with 7 bases matching TRBD1. The CDR3 is made up of 14 amino acids. Losses at the gene ends were 3 bases for V and 5 bases for J; bases not matched to a gene: 6. Germline CDR1 and CDR2: LNHDA and SQIVND (reference sequence). CDR3 sequence: CASSIPGRGYGYTF. For the CDR3, the DNA is TGTGCCAGTAGTATCCCTGGCAGGGGGTATGGCTACACCTTC.

The genes are TRBV18 and TRBJ1-3, with TRBD1 as a possible D gene (5 bases). Germline lookup yields CDR1 KGHSH and CDR2 LQKENI. The CDR3 consists of 13 residues. V lost 7 bases and J lost 0, with 7 bases in between. The DNA of the CDR3 is TGTGCCAGCTGGGGCAGCTCTGGAAACACCATATATTTT. Amino acid sequence: CASWGSSGNTIYF.

The chain joins TRBV3-1 (or the pseudogene TRBV3-2) to TRBJ1-1; a weak D match, TRBD1 (5 bases). The CDR3 spans 15 residues. Germline V gene data show CDR1 as LGHDT and CDR2 as YNNKEL (reference sequence). V was shortened by 3 bases and J by 5 bases, with 16 bases between the two germline ends. This chain's CDR3 is CASSHPSGARTEAFF. CDR3 bases: TGTGCCAGCAGCCATCCCAGCGGGGCGCGGACTGAAGCTTTCTTT.

This rearrangement joins TRBV15 to TRBJ1-2, with 9 bases identical to TRBD1. Germline lookup yields CDR1 LNHNV and CDR2 YYDKDF (reference sequence). The CDR3 covers 15 residues. Trimming removed 3 bases from V and 4 bases from J; junction bases left unmatched: 6. For the CDR3, the DNA is TGTGCCACCAGCAGGGGACAGGGAGGCGTCTATGGCTACACCTTC. Protein sequence: CATSRGQGGVYGYTF.

The V gene is TRBV5-6, the J gene TRBJ1-1; possibly TRBD1 for D (5 bases). The CDR3 is 13 amino acids. Per germline, CDR1 SGHDT and CDR2 YYEEEE. V was clipped by 4 bases and J by 4 bases, with 11 bases between them. The CDR3 loop is CASSPRASTEAFF. CDR3 DNA sequence: TGTGCCAGCAGCCCCAGGGCGAGCACTGAAGCTTTCTTT.

The chain joins TRBV3-1 (or the pseudogene TRBV3-2) to TRBJ1-2, with a tentative D call TRBD1 (6 bases). The germline V and J ends were trimmed by 0 bases and 5 bases, with 28 bases remaining between them. Germline loops: CDR1 LGHDT, CDR2 YNNKEL (reference sequence). CDR3 length equals 20 residues. The CDR3 nucleotides read TGTGCCAGCAGCCAAGATCTGGGACATCGGCGGAGGAAGGGGAAATATGGCTACACCTTC. The encoded protein is CASSQDLGHRRRKGKYGYTF.

The chain joins TRBV9 to TRBJ1-2; TRBD1 is a possible D gene (5 bases). Germline V gene data show CDR1 as SGDLS and CDR2 as YYNGEE. The CDR3 runs to 13 residues. The V end was cut by 4 bases, the J end by 4 bases, with 11 bases between. The CDR3, as DNA: TGTGCCAGCAGCCCGGGGGTGGCCTATGGCTACACCTTC. This translates into CASSPGVAYGYTF.

The CDR3 reads CASSLGRGPEAFF. CDR3 nucleotide sequence: TGTGCCAGCAGCTTGGGCAGGGGGCCTGAAGCTTTCTTT. V is TRBV11-3 and J is TRBJ1-1; 8 nucleotides line up with TRBD1. The CDR3 is made up of 13 amino acids. The V and J ends lost 3 bases and 6 bases, in that order; junction bases with no gene match: 3. CDR1 is SGHNT and CDR2 is YENEEA in the germline V gene.

The rearrangement links TRBV28 to TRBJ2-7, with 7 bases matching TRBD2. This CDR3 is 13 amino acids long. V was clipped by 3 bases and J by 7 bases; unmatched bases: 6. CDR1 and CDR2 from the germline V gene are MDHEN and SYDVKM. The CDR3 DNA is TGTGCCAGCAGTTTGGGGTGGGGAGGGGAGCAGTACTTC. The encoded protein is CASSLGWGGEQYF.

The chain joins TRBV5-8 to TRBJ2-7; 9 bases are shared with TRBD2. Germline V gene data show CDR1 as SGHTS and CDR2 as YDEGEE. With 6 bases clipped from V and 6 bases from J, the junction kept 13 bases outside the gene matches. The CDR3 runs to 15 residues. Here the CDR3 reads CASTAGGTGSFEQYF. CDR3 nucleotide sequence: TGTGCCAGCACGGCGGGGGGGACCGGGAGCTTCGAGCAGTACTTC.

This clone showed up just a few times. The chain uses TRBV5-4 and TRBJ2-1; the D gene is possibly TRBD2 (6 bases). The CDR3 is made up of 15 amino acids. Between the trimmed V and J ends, which lost 4 bases and 2 bases, there was a span of 13 bases. The germline CDR1 and CDR2 sequences are SGHNT and YYREEE (reference sequence). The CDR3 bases are TGTGCCAGCAGCCAGAGACTAGGGGCCTACAATGAGCAGTTCTTC. Its protein product is CASSQRLGAYNEQFF.

The gene calls are TRBV7-3 and TRBJ1-5; D is unclear. Germline lookup yields CDR1 SGHTA and CDR2 FQGTGA. Trimming removed 11 bases from V and 3 bases from J, with 17 bases in between. CDR3 size: 14 residues. The CDR3 nucleotides are TGTGCCCTGATAGAAGGGAGGTTCAATCAGCCCCAGCATTTT. It translates to CALIEGRFNQPQHF.

This chain joins TRBV24-1 and TRBJ2-2; 8 nucleotides line up with TRBD2. The V gene's germline CDR1 is KGHDR and CDR2 SFDVKD. This CDR3 comprises 14 residues. V shed 9 bases and J 5 bases; nucleotides not matched to a gene: 7. The DNA for the CDR3 is TGTGCCACCGGGGGACTAGGAATGACCGGGGAGCTGTTTTTT. Protein: CATGGLGMTGELFF.

The chain has TRBV7-3 and TRBJ2-1, with 7 bases aligning to TRBD2. The CDR3 is 15 amino acids. With 5 bases clipped from V and 4 bases from J, the junction kept 8 bases outside the gene matches. Germline V gene lookup returns CDR1 SGHTA and CDR2 FQGTGA. CDR3 sequence reads: CASSAAGVGYNEQFF. In DNA, the CDR3 is TGTGCCAGCAGCGCCGCGGGGGTGGGATACAATGAGCAGTTCTTC.

This rearrangement joins TRBV4-1 to TRBJ1-2; TRBD1 matches 7 bases. There are 15 residues in the CDR3. V trimming: 5 bases; J trimming: 4 bases; junction bases outside the gene matches: 10. Germline CDR1 MGHRA, CDR2 YSYEKL. CDR3 residues: CASSEADRVAYGYTF. The CDR3 nucleotides read TGCGCCAGCAGCGAAGCCGACAGGGTGGCCTATGGCTACACCTTC.

The J gene is TRBJ2-1, the V gene TRBV7-2, with a possible D match to TRBD2 (5 bases). CDR3 length equals 14 residues. The germline V gene has CDR1 SGHTA and CDR2 FQGNSA. Trimming cost V 6 bases and J 7 bases, with 16 bases left between them. CDR3 region: CASSPDSPGNEQFF. DNA of the CDR3: TGTGCCAGCAGTCCAGACTCGCCGGGGAATGAGCAGTTCTTC.

The J gene is TRBJ2-1, the V gene TRBV2; maybe TRBD2 (7 bases). This CDR3 contains 15 residues. Trimming shortened V by 4 bases and J by 7 bases, and 17 bases separated the two germline ends. Germline V gene data show CDR1 as SNHLY and CDR2 as FYNNEI. The CDR3 protein is CASSGWAGARNEQFF. CDR3 nucleotides: TGTGCCAGCAGTGGGTGGGCGGGGGCAAGGAATGAGCAGTTCTTC.

The chain joins TRBV19 to TRBJ2-5; D perhaps matches TRBD2 (5 bases). The V end was cut by 1 base, the J end by 13 bases, with 13 bases between. The CDR3 contains 12 residues. Germline V gene sequence: CDR1 LNHDA, CDR2 SQIVND (reference sequence). This CDR3 is CASSIGGGRRYF. The CDR3 DNA is TGTGCCAGTAGTATAGGCGGAGGAAGGCGGTACTTC.

V is TRBV19 and J is TRBJ1-5, with D possibly being TRBD1 (5 bases). The CDR3 contains 15 residues. V lost 5 bases, J lost 2 bases, and 13 bases lay in between. Germline CDR1 reads LNHDA; CDR2 reads SQIVND (reference sequence). CDR3 sequence: CASSSRGGGNQPQHF. The DNA of the CDR3 is TGTGCCAGTAGTTCTCGGGGGGGAGGCAATCAGCCCCAGCATTTT. Using reference TRBV19 and TRBJ1-5 for the parts outside the CDR3, the full variable domain is DGGITQSPKYLFRKEGQNVTLSCEQNLNHDAMYWYRQDPGQGLRLIYYSQIVNDFQKGDIAEGYSVSREKKESFPLTVTSAQKNPTAFYLCASSSRGGGNQPQHFGDGTRLSIL.

The V gene is TRBV5-8, the J gene TRBJ1-1, with D tentatively TRBD1 (5 bases). Trimming took off 0 bases at V and 2 bases at J, with 11 bases between the two ends. The CDR3 is made up of 15 amino acids. Germline V lookup: CDR1 SGHTS, CDR2 YDEGEE. The CDR3 DNA follows: TGTGCCAGCAGCTTGGACAGGAGCAGAAACACTGAAGCTTTCTTT. It translates to CASSLDRSRNTEAFF.

The rearrangement uses TRBV7-3 and TRBJ1-1; D not certain. V was pared by 2 bases and J by 8 bases, with 12 bases between. The CDR3 covers 13 residues. Looked up from germline, CDR1 is SGHTA and CDR2 is FQGTGA. CDR3: CASSLGGTREAFF. CDR3 nucleotides: TGTGCCAGCAGCTTAGGTGGCACCAGAGAAGCTTTCTTT.

The V gene is TRBV5-5, the J gene TRBJ2-7; 10 bases map to TRBD2. The V gene's germline CDR1 is SGHKS and CDR2 YYEKEE (reference sequence). This CDR3 has 15 residues. Trimming removed 4 bases from V and 3 bases from J; junction bases left unmatched: 7. DNA for the CDR3: TGTGCCAGCAGCGCAGGACTAGCGGACCGCTACGAGCAGTACTTC. Its translation: CASSAGLADRYEQYF.

J is TRBJ1-2 and V is TRBV6-2 or TRBV6-3; TRBD1 matches 12 bases. The V gene's germline CDR1 is MNHEY and CDR2 SVGEGT. This CDR3 has 18 residues. J gave up 5 bases and V 5 bases, and 15 bases lay outside the gene matches. The CDR3 DNA is TGTGCCAGCAGTACAACCCCCGGGACAGGGGGCCCTAGTTATGGCTACACCTTC. As protein: CASSTTPGTGGPSYGYTF.